This is a list of T cell receptor beta chains from one sample in a study of OX40 agonist ivuxolimab in advanced cancers. Assay: immunoSEQ multiplex PCR; the TCRdb copy retains only in-frame clones and omits some. The sample includes over 30,000 clones, nearly 95% seen only once; the top ten take approximately 3.8%. Here the sequenced sample was CD4+ or CD8+ T cells sorted from blood, taken in a trial of the OX40 agonist ivuxolimab. Receptors were obtained from an adult with an advanced solid tumor such as melanoma, head and neck, liver or kidney cancer. CDR3s include the opening cysteine and the closing phenylalanine or tryptophan. A D gene is named only where the DNA matches it firmly. The size of a clone is reported for some rows only, either as once, few or many, or as a class for expanded clones.

v_gene: TRBV19; abundance: NA; d_gene: NA; j_gene: TRBJ2-7; CDR3nt: TGTGCCAGTAGGTGGGAATGGGCTACGGGCGAGCAGTACTTC; CDR3aa: CASRWEWATGEQYF
v_gene: TRBV9; abundance: few; d_gene: TRBD2; j_gene: TRBJ2-1; CDR3nt: TGTGCCAGCAGCGACGGACTAGCGGGGTACAATGAGCAGTTCTTC; CDR3aa: CASSDGLAGYNEQFF
v_gene: TRBV7-8; abundance: NA; d_gene: TRBD2; j_gene: TRBJ2-7; CDR3nt: TGTGCCAGCAGCTCAAACCGGGACTACCCAACCTACGAGCAGTACTTC; CDR3aa: CASSSNRDYPTYEQYF
v_gene: TRBV2; abundance: NA; d_gene: NA; j_gene: TRBJ2-7; CDR3nt: TGTGCCAGCAGTGAAAGGGCCTCCTACGAGCAGTACTTC; CDR3aa: CASSERASYEQYF
v_gene: TRBV12-5; abundance: NA; d_gene: NA; j_gene: TRBJ1-2; CDR3nt: TGTGCTAGTGGCCGCGACGCGAACTATGGCTACACCTTC; CDR3aa: CASGRDANYGYTF
v_gene: TRBV9; abundance: NA; d_gene: NA; j_gene: TRBJ1-2; CDR3nt: TGTGCCAGCAGCGTAGACGGAAACTATGGCTACACCTTC; CDR3aa: CASSVDGNYGYTF
v_gene: TRBV21-1; abundance: NA; d_gene: NA; j_gene: TRBJ2-2; CDR3nt: TGTGCCAGCAGCAAATTGACGGCTCTCAACACCGGGGAGCTGTTTTTT; CDR3aa: CASSKLTALNTGELFF
v_gene: TRBV21-1; abundance: few; d_gene: NA; j_gene: TRBJ2-1; CDR3nt: TGTGCCAGCAGTCCCAACCCCACCTACAATGAGCAGTTCTTC; CDR3aa: CASSPNPTYNEQFF
v_gene: TRBV5-1; abundance: NA; d_gene: NA; j_gene: TRBJ1-4; CDR3nt: TGCGCCAGCAGCTTGGGAAGGGATGAAAAACTGTTTTTT; CDR3aa: CASSLGRDEKLFF
v_gene: TRBV6-5; abundance: NA; d_gene: NA; j_gene: TRBJ2-2; CDR3nt: TGTGCCAGCACTAGAGGGGGTACCGGGGAGCTGTTTTTT; CDR3aa: CASTRGGTGELFF
v_gene: TRBV21-1; abundance: NA; d_gene: NA; j_gene: TRBJ2-3; CDR3nt: TGTGCCAGCAGCAAAAGCACTAGACCAGATACGCAGTATTTT; CDR3aa: CASSKSTRPDTQYF
v_gene: TRBV19; abundance: NA; d_gene: TRBD1; j_gene: TRBJ1-2; CDR3nt: TGTGCCAGTACCCTCACTGGGACAGGGGGCTCTGGCTACACCTTC; CDR3aa: CASTLTGTGGSGYTF
v_gene: TRBV15; abundance: once; d_gene: NA; j_gene: TRBJ1-2; CDR3nt: TGTGCCACCAGCAGAGATTTCTATGGCTACACCTTC; CDR3aa: CATSRDFYGYTF
v_gene: TRBV6-1; abundance: NA; d_gene: NA; j_gene: TRBJ2-7; CDR3nt: TGTGCCAGCAGTGAACAACGACAGGGAGGTCCGTACTTC; CDR3aa: CASSEQRQGGPYF
v_gene: TRBV28; abundance: once; d_gene: NA; j_gene: TRBJ1-1; CDR3nt: TGTGCCAGCAGCTTTTCCCAAGGAAACACTGAAGCTTTCTTT; CDR3aa: CASSFSQGNTEAFF
v_gene: TRBV5-1; abundance: NA; d_gene: TRBD2; j_gene: TRBJ2-3; CDR3nt: TGCGCCAGCAAAAATACGGGACTAGCGGGAGCAGATACGCAGTATTTT; CDR3aa: CASKNTGLAGADTQYF
v_gene: TRBV30; abundance: once; d_gene: NA; j_gene: TRBJ1-1; CDR3nt: TGTGCCTGGAGTGTTCCGGACGTCCCGGGCGGTGGGGCTTTCTTT; CDR3aa: CAWSVPDVPGGGAFF
v_gene: TRBV19; abundance: once; d_gene: NA; j_gene: TRBJ2-5; CDR3nt: TGTGCCAGTAGTCCATCCAAAGAGACCCAGTACTTC; CDR3aa: CASSPSKETQYF
v_gene: TRBV6-1; abundance: NA; d_gene: NA; j_gene: TRBJ2-2; CDR3nt: TGTGCCAGCGGGGCGAACACCGGGGAGCTGTTTTTT; CDR3aa: CASGANTGELFF
v_gene: TRBV10-3; abundance: NA; d_gene: TRBD2; j_gene: TRBJ2-3; CDR3nt: TGTGCCATCAGCTTAGCGGGGAGCACAGATACGCAGTATTTT; CDR3aa: CAISLAGSTDTQYF
v_gene: TRBV4-1; abundance: NA; d_gene: NA; j_gene: TRBJ2-7; CDR3nt: TGCGCCAGCAGCCAACTGGGCCTTGGAAAGCAGTACTTC; CDR3aa: CASSQLGLGKQYF
v_gene: TRBV5-6; abundance: NA; d_gene: TRBD2; j_gene: TRBJ2-7; CDR3nt: TGTGCCAGCAGCTACCGACCGGGACTAGGGAAAACTGGCGAGCAGTACTTC; CDR3aa: CASSYRPGLGKTGEQYF
v_gene: TRBV19; abundance: once; d_gene: NA; j_gene: TRBJ2-1; CDR3nt: TGTGCCAGTAGTATGGGGCGGGACTACAATGAGCAGTTCTTC; CDR3aa: CASSMGRDYNEQFF
v_gene: TRBV19; abundance: NA; d_gene: NA; j_gene: TRBJ2-3; CDR3nt: TGTGCCAGTAGTATAGATCTCGACAGAAACACAGATACGCAGTATTTT; CDR3aa: CASSIDLDRNTDTQYF
v_gene: TRBV7-9; abundance: NA; d_gene: NA; j_gene: TRBJ1-1; CDR3nt: TGTGCCAGCAGCCTCTTGATGACTCAAGCTGAAGCTTTCTTT; CDR3aa: CASSLLMTQAEAFF
v_gene: TRBV10-3; abundance: NA; d_gene: TRBD1; j_gene: TRBJ2-3; CDR3nt: TGTGCCATCAGTGACAGGGGGCTGCAAGATACGCAGTATTTT; CDR3aa: CAISDRGLQDTQYF
v_gene: TRBV6-5; abundance: once; d_gene: TRBD1; j_gene: TRBJ2-6; CDR3nt: TGTGCCAGCAGTTGGGACAGGGGGCCTGGGGCCAACGTCCTGACTTTC; CDR3aa: CASSWDRGPGANVLTF
v_gene: TRBV7-6; abundance: NA; d_gene: NA; j_gene: TRBJ2-1; CDR3nt: TGTGCCAGCAGCTTGATCGGACAGACCGGCCGTGAGCAGTTCTTC; CDR3aa: CASSLIGQTGREQFF
v_gene: TRBV2; abundance: few; d_gene: TRBD1; j_gene: TRBJ1-2; CDR3nt: TGTGCCAGCAGTGACTATCGGGACAGCTATGGCTACACCTTC; CDR3aa: CASSDYRDSYGYTF
v_gene: TRBV30; abundance: NA; d_gene: TRBD1; j_gene: TRBJ1-6; CDR3nt: TGTGCCTGGAAAGGACAGGGGGATTCACCCCTCCACTTT; CDR3aa: CAWKGQGDSPLHF
v_gene: TRBV4-1; abundance: NA; d_gene: NA; j_gene: TRBJ1-2; CDR3nt: TGCGCCAGCAGCCCAGAGGGAGGGTATGGCTACACCTTC; CDR3aa: CASSPEGGYGYTF
v_gene: TRBV14; abundance: NA; d_gene: NA; j_gene: TRBJ2-3; CDR3nt: TGTGCCAGCAGCCAAGACGAAACCCTTATTAAGCAGGGAAGGGATACGCAGTATTTT; CDR3aa: CASSQDETLIKQGRDTQYF
v_gene: TRBV6-5; abundance: NA; d_gene: NA; j_gene: TRBJ2-1; CDR3nt: TGTGCCAGCAGTTCCGCGGCCAGCGGGAATGAGCAGTTCTTC; CDR3aa: CASSSAASGNEQFF
v_gene: TRBV18; abundance: once; d_gene: NA; j_gene: TRBJ2-7; CDR3nt: TGTGCCAGCTCACCACAAGAGGGAACCGAGCAGTACTTC; CDR3aa: CASSPQEGTEQYF
v_gene: TRBV28; abundance: NA; d_gene: NA; j_gene: TRBJ2-3; CDR3nt: TGTGCCAGCAGTTTTCAAACCGGGACTAGCACAGATACGCAGTATTTT; CDR3aa: CASSFQTGTSTDTQYF
v_gene: TRBV4-3; abundance: NA; d_gene: NA; j_gene: TRBJ2-5; CDR3nt: TGCGCCAGCAGCCAAGGGGCTCTAGGACCCCAAGAGACCCAGTACTTC; CDR3aa: CASSQGALGPQETQYF
v_gene: TRBV28; abundance: NA; d_gene: TRBD2; j_gene: TRBJ2-5; CDR3nt: TGTGCCAGCAGGTCTCGGGGGGAATGGGAGACCCAGTACTTC; CDR3aa: CASRSRGEWETQYF
v_gene: TRBV30; abundance: NA; d_gene: NA; j_gene: TRBJ2-2; CDR3nt: TGTGCCTGGAGTGCCGTAGGGGGGGAGCTGTTTTTT; CDR3aa: CAWSAVGGELFF
v_gene: TRBV10-3; abundance: NA; d_gene: TRBD1; j_gene: TRBJ1-2; CDR3nt: TGTGCCATCAGCAAAGGACAGGGGGGGAAGACTGATGGCTACACCTTC; CDR3aa: CAISKGQGGKTDGYTF
v_gene: TRBV28; abundance: NA; d_gene: NA; j_gene: TRBJ1-1; CDR3nt: TGTGCCAGCAGAGAACAGATGCTGAACACTGAAGCTTTCTTT; CDR3aa: CASREQMLNTEAFF